These 7 T cell receptor beta chains were all obtained from the same sample, sequenced in a study of T cells after yellow fever vaccination. TCRdb redid the calling of the 5' RACE reads with MiXCR, one entry per CDR3 protein. This table holds 450,000 to 550,000 distinct CDR3 sequences, roughly 22% found once. The starting material was PBMCs, obtained about 20 days after the first yellow fever vaccination. The source of these receptors is a man aged 18 to 30 who received the YFV17D yellow fever vaccine.

This chain uses TRBV20-1 with TRBJ1-4; tentative D call: TRBD1 (6 bases). V gave up 0 bases and J gave up 3 bases, with 11 bases separating them. The germline CDR1 and CDR2 sequences are DFQATT and SNEGSKA (reference sequence). This CDR3 has 15 residues. The CDR3 DNA reads as TGCAGTGCTAGAGACAGGGGACGGGCTAATGAAAAACTGTTTTTT. Amino acids: CSARDRGRANEKLFF.

This sequence joins TRBV19 and TRBJ1-5, with 8 bases that match TRBD1. This CDR3 region has 14 residues. J was trimmed by 6 bases and V by 2 bases; bases with no gene match: 3. Germline V gene sequence: CDR1 LNHDA, CDR2 SQIVND (reference sequence). The CDR3 reads CASSIQGAGQPQHF. CDR3 DNA sequence: TGTGCCAGTAGTATACAGGGGGCGGGTCAGCCCCAGCATTTT.

As to this clonotype: It is likely a read error, because the conserved phenylalanine at the end of the CDR3 is missing. The chain couples TRBV5-1 to TRBJ2-3; D gene uncertain. Germline V lookup: CDR1 SGHRS, CDR2 YFSETQ. CDR3 size: 12 residues. Trimming removed 0 bases from V and 6 bases from J, with 5 bases in between. DNA for the CDR3: TGCGCCAGCAGCTTGGTAGGGGATACGCAGTATCTT. This sequence encodes CASSLVGDTQYL.

The genes are TRBV3-1 and TRBJ2-3, with D tentatively TRBD2 (7 bases). The CDR3 contains 15 residues. V was trimmed by 1 base and J by 6 bases, leaving 14 bases between them. Germline V lookup: CDR1 LGHDT, CDR2 YNNKEL (reference sequence). The CDR3 nucleotides read TGTGCCAGCAGCCAAGGGGCGGGGGCCCAGGATACGCAGTATTTT. Translated: CASSQGAGAQDTQYF.

The chain combines TRBV12-3 or TRBV12-4 with TRBJ1-1, with 11 bases matching TRBD1. V shed 8 bases and J 9 bases; nucleotides not matched to a gene: 5. CDR3 length: 12 amino acids. CDR3: CASRDRGFKAFF. CDR3 bases: TGTGCCAGCCGGGACAGGGGGTTTAAAGCTTTCTTT.

This clonotype was found once. The rearrangement joins TRBV20-1 to TRBJ1-6, with a possible D match to TRBD1 (5 bases). CDR3 length equals 15 residues. Trimming removed 6 bases from V and 10 bases from J, with 22 bases in between. Germline V gives CDR1 DFQATT, CDR2 SNEGSKA (reference sequence). CDR3 bases: TGCAGTGCGGAAATCGGGACGGCTCTAGGCTCACCCCTCCACTTT. It specifies CSAEIGTALGSPLHF.

This chain connects TRBV20-1 to TRBJ2-7; weak D call: TRBD1 (6 bases). Germline V lookup: CDR1 DFQATT, CDR2 SNEGSKA (reference sequence). V was pared by 4 bases and J by 5 bases, with 15 bases between. This CDR3 contains 13 residues. The CDR3 nucleotides read TGCAGTGCTACCGGGTGGGCAGGGGACGAGCAGTACTTC. Translating it yields CSATGWAGDEQYF.